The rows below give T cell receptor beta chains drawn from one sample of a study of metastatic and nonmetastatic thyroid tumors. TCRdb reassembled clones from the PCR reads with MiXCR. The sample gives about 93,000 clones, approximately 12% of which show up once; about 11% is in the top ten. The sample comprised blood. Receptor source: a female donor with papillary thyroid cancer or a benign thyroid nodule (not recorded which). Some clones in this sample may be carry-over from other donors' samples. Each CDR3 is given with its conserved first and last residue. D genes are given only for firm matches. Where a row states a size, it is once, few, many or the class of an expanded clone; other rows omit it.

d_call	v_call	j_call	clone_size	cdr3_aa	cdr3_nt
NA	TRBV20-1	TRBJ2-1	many	CSARTVSSYNEQFF	TGCAGTGCCAGGACTGTTAGCTCCTACAATGAGCAGTTCTTC
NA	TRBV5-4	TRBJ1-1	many	CASSLSRRTKNTEAFF	TGTGCCAGCAGCCTATCCAGACGGACTAAGAACACTGAAGCTTTCTTT
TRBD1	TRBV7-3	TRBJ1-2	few	CASSSTLIGQDYYGYTF	TGTGCCAGCAGCTCAACTTTAATAGGACAGGATTACTATGGCTACACCTTC
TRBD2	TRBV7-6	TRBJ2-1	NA	CASSLQPGGSSYNDQFF	TGTGCCAGCAGCTTACAGCCGGGAGGGAGCTCCTACAATGATCAGTTCTTC
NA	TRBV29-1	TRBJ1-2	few	CSVEDPGLLRGYTF	TGCAGCGTTGAAGATCCCGGGCTACTCCGCGGCTACACCTTC
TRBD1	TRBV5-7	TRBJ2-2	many	CASSTTLMVGGARTGELFF	TGTGCCAGCAGCACGACCCTAATGGTAGGGGGCGCGAGAACCGGGGAGCTGTTTTTT
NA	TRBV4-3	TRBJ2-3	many	CASSQDWNTDTQYF	TGCGCCAGCAGCCAAGATTGGAACACAGATACGCAGTATTTT
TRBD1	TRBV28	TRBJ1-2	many	CASRTPQGQYGYTF	TGTGCCAGCAGAACCCCACAGGGGCAGTATGGCTACACCTTC
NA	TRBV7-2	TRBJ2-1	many	CASSLAGQGQFF	TGTGCCAGCAGCTTAGCGGGCCAGGGGCAGTTCTTC
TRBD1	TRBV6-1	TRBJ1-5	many	CASTPRGQGASNQPQHF	TGTGCCAGCACTCCCCGAGGACAGGGGGCTAGCAATCAGCCCCAGCATTTT
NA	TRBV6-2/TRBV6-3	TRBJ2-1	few	CASSYAGIWLSYNEQSF	TGTGCCAGCAGTTACGCGGGAATCTGGCTTTCCTACAATGAGCAGTCCTTC
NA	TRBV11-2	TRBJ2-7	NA	CASSPGRFRSEQYF	TGTGCCAGCAGCCCAGGGAGGTTCAGGTCCGAGCAGTACTTC
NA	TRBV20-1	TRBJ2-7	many	CSARVTMGHEQYF	TGCAGTGCTAGAGTGACGATGGGACACGAGCAGTACTTC
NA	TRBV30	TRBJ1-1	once	CAWEGTLQMNTEAFF	TGTGCCTGGGAAGGCACCCTACAGATGAACACTGAAGCTTTCTTT
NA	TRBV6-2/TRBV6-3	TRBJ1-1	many	CASSPGGGGSMNTEAFF	TGTGCCAGCAGTCCTGGGGGTGGGGGATCCATGAACACTGAAGCTTTCTTT
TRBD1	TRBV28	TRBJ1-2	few	CASSYRGGGYTF	TGTGCCAGCAGCTACAGGGGAGGTGGCTACACCTTC
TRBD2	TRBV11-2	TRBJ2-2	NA	CASSRPVGLAGGRTGELFF	TGTGCCAGCAGCCGACCTGTGGGACTAGCGGGAGGTCGAACCGGGGAGCTGTTTTTT
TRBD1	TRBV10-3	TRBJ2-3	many	CAISESGQGRDTQYF	TGTGCCATCAGTGAGTCCGGACAGGGAAGAGATACGCAGTATTTT
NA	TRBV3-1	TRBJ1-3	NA	CASSPSGNTIYF	TGTGCCAGCAGCCCCTCTGGAAACACCATATATTTT
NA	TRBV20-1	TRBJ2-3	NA	CSANTADPDTQYF	TGCAGTGCAAATACGGCCGATCCAGATACGCAGTATTTT
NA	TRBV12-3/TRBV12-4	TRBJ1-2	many	CASSPSGGYGGYTF	TGTGCCAGCAGTCCTAGCGGGGGGTATGGTGGCTACACCTTC
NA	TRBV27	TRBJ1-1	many	CAVSTGTSNTEAFF	TGTGCCGTGTCGACCGGGACTTCGAACACTGAAGCTTTCTTT
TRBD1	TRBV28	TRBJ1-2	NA	CASSLQPLGDRRFYGYTF	TGCGCCAGCAGTTTACAGCCACTCGGGGACAGGCGATTCTATGGCTACACCTTC
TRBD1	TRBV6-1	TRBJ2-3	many	CASSEARGARQGARHTQYF	TGTGCCAGCAGTGAAGCGCGGGGGGCCCGACAGGGGGCTCGGCATACGCAGTATTTT
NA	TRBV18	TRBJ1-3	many	CASSPGAALNTIYF	TGTGCCAGCTCACCTGGAGCCGCCTTAAACACCATATATTTT
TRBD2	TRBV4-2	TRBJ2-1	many	CASSQDLLTSGIQYNEQFF	TGTGCCAGCAGCCAAGATCTCCTGACTAGCGGGATTCAATACAATGAGCAGTTCTTC
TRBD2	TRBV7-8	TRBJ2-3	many	CASSPSGGGRPDTQYF	TGTGCCAGCAGCCCTTCGGGGGGGGGGCGCCCAGATACGCAGTATTTT
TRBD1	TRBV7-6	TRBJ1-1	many	CASSLAPTGGTEAFF	TGTGCCAGCAGCTTAGCCCCGACAGGGGGCACTGAAGCTTTCTTT
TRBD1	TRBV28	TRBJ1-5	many	CASTPIGQGSQPQHF	TGTGCCAGCACCCCGATCGGACAGGGGTCTCAGCCCCAGCATTTT
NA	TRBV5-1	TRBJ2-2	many	CASSQGSTNTGELFF	TGCGCCAGCAGCCAAGGATCTACGAACACCGGGGAGCTGTTTTTT
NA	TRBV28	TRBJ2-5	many	CASSPTKTQYF	TGTGCCAGCAGTCCGACTAAGACCCAGTACTTC
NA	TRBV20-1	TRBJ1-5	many	CSARGQGGHQPQHF	TGCAGTGCTAGGGGGCAGGGAGGCCATCAGCCCCAGCATTTT
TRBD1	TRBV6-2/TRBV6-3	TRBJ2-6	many	CASSYTLQGARSGANVLTF	TGTGCCAGCAGTTACACCCTACAGGGGGCGCGGTCTGGGGCCAACGTCCTGACTTTC
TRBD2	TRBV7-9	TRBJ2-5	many	CASAFSGSQETQYF	TGTGCCAGCGCCTTTAGCGGGTCCCAAGAGACCCAGTACTTC
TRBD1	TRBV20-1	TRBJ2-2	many	CSARDELRQGVSGELFF	TGCAGTGCTAGAGATGAATTGCGACAGGGTGTGTCCGGGGAGCTGTTTTTT
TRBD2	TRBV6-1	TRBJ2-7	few	CASIVSSGSGVGEQYF	TGTGCCAGCATTGTGTCTAGCGGGAGTGGAGTCGGCGAGCAGTACTTC
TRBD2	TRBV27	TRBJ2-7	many	CASSGLLAGHYEQYF	TGTGCCAGCAGTGGCTTACTAGCGGGACACTACGAGCAGTACTTC
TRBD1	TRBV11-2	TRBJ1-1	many	CASSLDRGRAAFF	TGTGCCAGCAGCTTAGACAGGGGGCGGGCAGCTTTCTTT
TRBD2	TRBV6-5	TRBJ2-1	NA	CASSTIASGVGGGFF	TGTGCCAGCAGTACTATCGCTAGCGGGGTCGGGGGGGGGTTCTTC
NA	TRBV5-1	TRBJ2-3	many	CASSLGLADTQYF	TGCGCCAGCAGCTTGGGGCTGGCAGATACGCAGTATTTT
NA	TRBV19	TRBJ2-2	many	CASSIVRTGELFF	TGTGCCAGTAGTATAGTGAGGACCGGGGAGCTGTTTTTT
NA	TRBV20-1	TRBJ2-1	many	CSAPPGASSYNEQFF	TGCAGTGCCCCACCAGGGGCGAGCTCCTACAATGAGCAGTTCTTC
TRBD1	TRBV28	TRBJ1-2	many	CASSDRGRVENGYTF	TGTGCCAGCAGTGACAGGGGGCGCGTTGAAAATGGCTACACCTTC
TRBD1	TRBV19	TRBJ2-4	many	CASSIQGEWTKNIQYF	TGTGCCAGTAGTATACAGGGGGAGTGGACCAAAAACATTCAGTACTTC
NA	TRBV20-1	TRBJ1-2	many	CSAPEGSNYGYTF	TGCAGTGCCCCTGAGGGCTCTAACTATGGCTACACCTTC
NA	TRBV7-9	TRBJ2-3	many	CASSLARTDTQYF	TGTGCCAGCAGCTTAGCGAGGACGGATACGCAGTATTTT
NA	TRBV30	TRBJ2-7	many	CALGGAGDYEQYF	TGTGCCCTGGGTGGTGCGGGTGATTACGAGCAGTACTTC
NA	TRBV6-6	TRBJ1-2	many	CASSYSVGGDGNYGYTF	TGTGCCAGCAGTTACTCGGTGGGGGGCGACGGGAACTATGGCTACACCTTC
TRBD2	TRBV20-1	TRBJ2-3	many	CSPWTSYPDTQYF	TGCAGTCCTTGGACTAGCTACCCAGATACGCAGTATTTT
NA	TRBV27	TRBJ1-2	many	CASSLQGGYGYTF	TGTGCCAGCAGTCTGCAGGGTGGTTATGGCTACACCTTC
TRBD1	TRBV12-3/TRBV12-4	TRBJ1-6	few	CAIILRGLGNSPLHF	TGTGCCATCATCCTCAGGGGGCTGGGTAATTCACCCCTCCACTTT
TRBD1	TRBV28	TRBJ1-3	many	CASSLLPGQAGNTIYF	TGTGCCAGCAGTCTCCTGCCTGGACAGGCTGGAAACACCATATATTTT
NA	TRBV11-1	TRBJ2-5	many	CASSPDSFPDPYQETQYF	TGTGCCAGCAGCCCAGATTCCTTTCCAGACCCGTACCAAGAGACCCAGTACTTC
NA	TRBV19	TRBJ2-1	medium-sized	CASSKYDGYNEQFF	TGTGCCAGTAGTAAGTACGATGGATACAATGAGCAGTTCTTC
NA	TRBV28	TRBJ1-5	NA	CASSSYREGQPQHF	TGTGCCAGCAGTTCGTACCGAGAGGGACAGCCCCAGCATTTT